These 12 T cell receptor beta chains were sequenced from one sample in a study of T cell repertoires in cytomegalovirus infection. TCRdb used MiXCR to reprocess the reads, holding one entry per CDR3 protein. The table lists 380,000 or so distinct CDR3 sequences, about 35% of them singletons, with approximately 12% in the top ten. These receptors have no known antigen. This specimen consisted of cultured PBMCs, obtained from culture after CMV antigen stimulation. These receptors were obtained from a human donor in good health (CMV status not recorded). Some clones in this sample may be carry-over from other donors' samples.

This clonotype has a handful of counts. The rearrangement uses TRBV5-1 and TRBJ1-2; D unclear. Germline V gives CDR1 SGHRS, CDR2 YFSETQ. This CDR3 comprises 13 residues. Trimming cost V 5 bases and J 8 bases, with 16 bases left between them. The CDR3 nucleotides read TGCGCCAGCAGAGCCGATCCCGGTGGAGGCTACACCTTC. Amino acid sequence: CASRADPGGGYTF.

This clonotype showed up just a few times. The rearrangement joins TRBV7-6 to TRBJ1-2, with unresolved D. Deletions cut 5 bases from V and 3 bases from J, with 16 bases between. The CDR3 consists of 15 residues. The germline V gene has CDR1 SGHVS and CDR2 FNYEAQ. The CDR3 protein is CASSPTMGEYYGYTF. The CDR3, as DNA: TGTGCCAGCAGCCCGACAATGGGCGAGTACTATGGCTACACCTTC. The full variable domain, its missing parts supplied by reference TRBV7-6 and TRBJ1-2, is GAGVSQSPRYKVTKRGQDVALRCDPISGHVSLYWYRQALGQGPEFLTYFNYEAQQDKSGLPNDRFSAERPEGSISTLTIQRTEQRDSAMYRCASSPTMGEYYGYTFGSGTRLTVV.

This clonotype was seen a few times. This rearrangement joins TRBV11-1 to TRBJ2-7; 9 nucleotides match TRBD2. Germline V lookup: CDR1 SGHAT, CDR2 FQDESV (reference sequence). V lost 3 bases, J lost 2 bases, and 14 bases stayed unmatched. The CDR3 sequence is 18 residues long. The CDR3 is CASSFSLRGPSGTYEQYF. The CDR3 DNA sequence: TGTGCCAGCAGCTTCTCTCTCCGCGGGCCTAGCGGGACCTACGAGCAGTACTTC.

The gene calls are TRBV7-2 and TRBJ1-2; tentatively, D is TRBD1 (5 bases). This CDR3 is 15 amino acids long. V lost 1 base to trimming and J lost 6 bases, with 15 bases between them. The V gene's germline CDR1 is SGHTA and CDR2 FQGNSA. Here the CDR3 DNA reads TGTGCCAGCAGCTTAGTCGGGGCTACAAGCCATGGCTACACCTTC. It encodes CASSLVGATSHGYTF.

The CDR3 region has the DNA TGTGCCAGCAGTTTATCGCTAGATCGGACAGCACATGGCTACACCTTC. It translates to CASSLSLDRTAHGYTF. The genes are TRBV27 and TRBJ1-2; possible D gene TRBD1, 6 bases. The V end lost 0 bases, the J end lost 6 bases, and 17 bases lay between the germline ends. The germline CDR1 and CDR2 sequences are MNHEY and SMNVEV (reference sequence). This CDR3 region has 16 residues.

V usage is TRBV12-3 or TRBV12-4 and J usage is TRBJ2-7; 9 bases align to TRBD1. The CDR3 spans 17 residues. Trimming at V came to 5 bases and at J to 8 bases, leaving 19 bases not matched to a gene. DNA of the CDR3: TGTGCCAGCAGTAGAGAAATCGGGACAGGGCTAGAAGACAAGCAGTACTTC. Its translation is CASSREIGTGLEDKQYF.

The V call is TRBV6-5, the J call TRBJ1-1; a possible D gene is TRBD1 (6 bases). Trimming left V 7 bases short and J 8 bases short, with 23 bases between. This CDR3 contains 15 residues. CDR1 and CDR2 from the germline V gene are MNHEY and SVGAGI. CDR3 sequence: CASTKGGRALSEAFF. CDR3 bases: TGTGCCAGCACGAAGGGGGGGCGCGCCTTATCGGAAGCTTTCTTT.

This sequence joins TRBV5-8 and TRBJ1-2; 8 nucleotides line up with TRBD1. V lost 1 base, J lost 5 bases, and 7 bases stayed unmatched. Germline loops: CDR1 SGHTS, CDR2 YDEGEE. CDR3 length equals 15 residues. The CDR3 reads CASSLRRTGLYGYTF. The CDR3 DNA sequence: TGTGCCAGCAGCTTGAGAAGGACAGGGCTGTATGGCTACACCTTC.

The CDR3 loop reads CASSLSGTSGSDEQFF. CDR3 nucleotide sequence: TGTGCCAGCAGTCTCAGCGGGACTAGCGGGAGCGATGAGCAGTTCTTC. This chain connects TRBV28 to TRBJ2-1; 14 bases map to TRBD2. Losses at the gene ends were 5 bases for V and 8 bases for J; bases not matched to a gene: 8. The germline V gene has CDR1 MDHEN and CDR2 SYDVKM. The CDR3 runs to 16 residues.

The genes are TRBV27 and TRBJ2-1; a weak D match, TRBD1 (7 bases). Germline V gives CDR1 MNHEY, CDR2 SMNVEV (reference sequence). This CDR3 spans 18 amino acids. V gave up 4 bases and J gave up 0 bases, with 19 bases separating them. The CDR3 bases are TGTGCCAGCAGTTCCAGGGGGGTGGTAGCGGTCTCCTACAATGAGCAGTTCTTC. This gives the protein CASSSRGVVAVSYNEQFF.

CDR3 sequence (DNA): TGTGCCAGCAGCACGTCGGACAGGGGGCGCGCTGAAAAACTGTTTTTT. It encodes CASSTSDRGRAEKLFF. The V gene is TRBV7-9, the J gene TRBJ1-4, with 11 bases aligning to TRBD1. Germline CDR1 SEHNR, CDR2 FQNEAQ (reference sequence). The CDR3 is 16 residues long. V was clipped by 5 bases and J by 7 bases; unmatched bases: 9.

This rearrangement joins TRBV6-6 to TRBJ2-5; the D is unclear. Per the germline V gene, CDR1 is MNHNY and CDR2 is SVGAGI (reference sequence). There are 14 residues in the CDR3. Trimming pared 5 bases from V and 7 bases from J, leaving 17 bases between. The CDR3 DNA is TGTGCCAGCAGTCCAAATCAGGAATCGGGGACCCAGTACTTC. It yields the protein CASSPNQESGTQYF.